A selection of T cell receptor beta chains follows, all from one sample in a study of T cells in Graves' hyperthyroidism and ophthalmopathy. TCRdb passed the multiplex PCR reads through MiXCR, listing each CDR3 protein once. Counted here are hundreds of thousands of distinct CDR3 sequences, more than 14% occurring once; the ten biggest clones make up approximately 12%. Material for sequencing was blood. Every receptor here comes from a woman in her 50s with Graves' ophthalmopathy. CDR3s include the opening cysteine and the closing phenylalanine or tryptophan. The order of the fields is CDR3 DNA, CDR3 protein, D gene, J gene, V gene, clone size, CDR3 length. D genes are given only for firm matches. Clone size is not always given. Where it is, it says once, few, many or a class for expanded clones.

cdr3_nt: TGTGCCATCAGTGAGCCCGGGACAGAAAAATACGAGCAGTACTTC
cdr3_aa: CAISEPGTEKYEQYF
d_call: TRBD1
j_call: TRBJ2-7
v_call: TRBV10-3
clone_size: many
cdr3_length: 15

cdr3_nt: TGCAGTGCTAGCTCTCTCATTCACTCCTACGAGCAGTACTTC
cdr3_aa: CSASSLIHSYEQYF
d_call: .
j_call: TRBJ2-7
v_call: TRBV20-1
clone_size: few
cdr3_length: 14

cdr3_nt: TGTGCCACCAGCAGACGGACAGGGGGCGACTATGGCTACACCTTC
cdr3_aa: CATSRRTGGDYGYTF
d_call: TRBD1
j_call: TRBJ1-2
v_call: TRBV15
clone_size: few
cdr3_length: 15

cdr3_nt: TGCGCCAGCAGCTTGGCCGTTTACCAAGAGACCCAGTACTTC
cdr3_aa: CASSLAVYQETQYF
d_call: .
j_call: TRBJ2-5
v_call: TRBV5-1
clone_size: .
cdr3_length: 14

cdr3_nt: TGTGCCAGCAGCCACGGTAGCGGGTGGAGAAGCTCCTACAATGAGCAGTTCTTC
cdr3_aa: CASSHGSGWRSSYNEQFF
d_call: TRBD2
j_call: TRBJ2-1
v_call: TRBV14
clone_size: .
cdr3_length: 18

cdr3_nt: TGCGCCAGCAGCTTGGGGACAGGCCGTATCTACGAGCAGTACTTC
cdr3_aa: CASSLGTGRIYEQYF
d_call: TRBD1
j_call: TRBJ2-7
v_call: TRBV5-1
clone_size: few
cdr3_length: 15

cdr3_nt: TGCGCCAGCAGCCAAGTGGGACAGGGACGGGGTACGCAGTATTTT
cdr3_aa: CASSQVGQGRGTQYF
d_call: TRBD1
j_call: TRBJ2-3
v_call: TRBV4-3
clone_size: many
cdr3_length: 15

cdr3_nt: TGTGCCAGCAAGACGGGGCTCCTGGCTAGCGGGAGTTACGAGCAGTACTTC
cdr3_aa: CASKTGLLASGSYEQYF
d_call: TRBD2
j_call: TRBJ2-7
v_call: TRBV6-1
clone_size: many
cdr3_length: 17

cdr3_nt: TGTGCCAGCAGCCAAGAGAGCGGGAGCGACCCCTCCTACGAGCAGTACTTC
cdr3_aa: CASSQESGSDPSYEQYF
d_call: TRBD2
j_call: TRBJ2-7
v_call: TRBV3-1
clone_size: many
cdr3_length: 17

cdr3_nt: TGTGCCAGCAGGACACAGGGCTACGGCTCCTACGAGCAGTTCTTC
cdr3_aa: CASRTQGYGSYEQFF
d_call: .
j_call: TRBJ2-1
v_call: TRBV28
clone_size: .
cdr3_length: 15

cdr3_nt: TGTGCCATAAGGAAGCTGATGAACACTGAAGCTTTCTTT
cdr3_aa: CAIRKLMNTEAFF
d_call: .
j_call: TRBJ1-1
v_call: TRBV10-3
clone_size: many
cdr3_length: 13

cdr3_nt: TGTGCCAGCAGCTTACAGGCCCTCCAAGAGACCCAGTACTTC
cdr3_aa: CASSLQALQETQYF
d_call: .
j_call: TRBJ2-5
v_call: TRBV7-9
clone_size: many
cdr3_length: 14

cdr3_nt: TGTGCCAGCAGCCTAGGGTCCTCGCCCCAGCATTTT
cdr3_aa: CASSLGSSPQHF
d_call: .
j_call: TRBJ1-5
v_call: TRBV7-9
clone_size: many
cdr3_length: 12

cdr3_nt: TGTGCCAGCAGCATAACCAGGACAGTAGTGAGTGAAAAACTGTTTTTT
cdr3_aa: CASSITRTVVSEKLFF
d_call: .
j_call: TRBJ1-4
v_call: TRBV7-2
clone_size: many
cdr3_length: 16

cdr3_nt: TGCGCCAGCAGTGATCAAAAAAGGACCCAGTACTTC
cdr3_aa: CASSDQKRTQYF
d_call: .
j_call: TRBJ2-5
v_call: TRBV10-1
clone_size: many
cdr3_length: 12

cdr3_nt: TGTGCCAGCAGCCCCCCAGCCCGACAGGGGGTCGGCTACACCTTC
cdr3_aa: CASSPPARQGVGYTF
d_call: TRBD1
j_call: TRBJ1-2
v_call: TRBV7-2
clone_size: .
cdr3_length: 15

cdr3_nt: TGTGCCAGTAGTAAACAGCGGGAGTTCGAGCAGTACTTC
cdr3_aa: CASSKQREFEQYF
d_call: TRBD2
j_call: TRBJ2-7
v_call: TRBV19
clone_size: .
cdr3_length: 13

cdr3_nt: TGTGCCAGCAGTTTATACCCCCACTCTCTTGCTAGCGGCCAAGAGACCCAGTACTTC
cdr3_aa: CASSLYPHSLASGQETQYF
d_call: TRBD2
j_call: TRBJ2-5
v_call: TRBV28
clone_size: many
cdr3_length: 19

cdr3_nt: TGTGCCAGCAGCCCGGGGGGTGGTCGAGCCTACGAGCAGTACTTC
cdr3_aa: CASSPGGGRAYEQYF
d_call: TRBD2
j_call: TRBJ2-7
v_call: TRBV7-3
clone_size: many
cdr3_length: 15

cdr3_nt: TGCAGTGCCGCAATAGCGGGAAGCTCCTACAATGAGCAGTTCTTC
cdr3_aa: CSAAIAGSSYNEQFF
d_call: TRBD2
j_call: TRBJ2-1
v_call: TRBV20-1
clone_size: .
cdr3_length: 15

cdr3_nt: TGTGCCAGTAGTCCTTCTGGAGGACAGACGCTTAACTATGGCTACACCTTC
cdr3_aa: CASSPSGGQTLNYGYTF
d_call: .
j_call: TRBJ1-2
v_call: TRBV19
clone_size: few
cdr3_length: 17

cdr3_nt: TGTGCCAGTAGTATAAGAATACAATCCTACGAGCAGTACTTC
cdr3_aa: CASSIRIQSYEQYF
d_call: .
j_call: TRBJ2-7
v_call: TRBV19
clone_size: .
cdr3_length: 14

cdr3_nt: TGCAGCGTTGCCCAAAGCTATGGCTACACCTTC
cdr3_aa: CSVAQSYGYTF
d_call: .
j_call: TRBJ1-2
v_call: TRBV29-1
clone_size: few
cdr3_length: 11

cdr3_nt: TGTGCCAGCTCACCGAGGGTGAAAGAGACCCAGTACTTC
cdr3_aa: CASSPRVKETQYF
d_call: .
j_call: TRBJ2-5
v_call: TRBV18
clone_size: many
cdr3_length: 13

cdr3_nt: TGTGCCAGCAGTGAACTCCGGACCCTCTCCTACGAGCGGTACTTC
cdr3_aa: CASSELRTLSYERYF
d_call: .
j_call: TRBJ2-7
v_call: TRBV28
clone_size: few
cdr3_length: 15

cdr3_nt: TGTGCCAGCAGCCAAGGTCAGGGCTTTGAGCAGTTCTTC
cdr3_aa: CASSQGQGFEQFF
d_call: .
j_call: TRBJ2-1
v_call: TRBV3-1
clone_size: many
cdr3_length: 13

cdr3_nt: TGTGCTAGTGGTTCCTGGACAGGGAACAATGAGCAGTTCTTC
cdr3_aa: CASGSWTGNNEQFF
d_call: TRBD1
j_call: TRBJ2-1
v_call: TRBV12-5
clone_size: many
cdr3_length: 14

cdr3_nt: TGTGCCAGCAGCTTAGTGGGACCTCAGGGACCCTACCCGCCCCAAGAGACCCAGTACTTC
cdr3_aa: CASSLVGPQGPYPPQETQYF
d_call: .
j_call: TRBJ2-5
v_call: TRBV11-1
clone_size: .
cdr3_length: 20

cdr3_nt: TGTGCCAGCAGCTCGGGGGGGGGTCTTAAATTCGGTTACACTGAAGCTTTCTTT
cdr3_aa: CASSSGGGLKFGYTEAFF
d_call: .
j_call: TRBJ1-1
v_call: TRBV7-8
clone_size: many
cdr3_length: 18

cdr3_nt: TGTGCCAGCAGCCTACGACTAGCAGGATTCACAGATACGCAGTATTTT
cdr3_aa: CASSLRLAGFTDTQYF
d_call: TRBD2
j_call: TRBJ2-3
v_call: TRBV3-1
clone_size: many
cdr3_length: 16

cdr3_nt: TGTGCCAGCAGCATCCTACGGGACAGGGCACGTAATGAAAAACTGTTTTTT
cdr3_aa: CASSILRDRARNEKLFF
d_call: TRBD1
j_call: TRBJ1-4
v_call: TRBV7-8
clone_size: .
cdr3_length: 17

cdr3_nt: TGTGCTAGTGGGCCAGGGGGCCACGAGCAGTACTTC
cdr3_aa: CASGPGGHEQYF
d_call: TRBD1
j_call: TRBJ2-7
v_call: TRBV12-5
clone_size: many
cdr3_length: 12

cdr3_nt: TGTGCCAGCAGCCAAGCTCCCCCGGGACGGATGAACACCGGGGAGCTGTTTTTT
cdr3_aa: CASSQAPPGRMNTGELFF
d_call: .
j_call: TRBJ2-2
v_call: TRBV4-2
clone_size: .
cdr3_length: 18

cdr3_nt: TGCAGCGTAGACACGGCCTACGAGCAGTACTTC
cdr3_aa: CSVDTAYEQYF
d_call: .
j_call: TRBJ2-7
v_call: TRBV29-1
clone_size: .
cdr3_length: 11

cdr3_nt: TGCGCCAGCAGCTTGAGAGCGGGAGGATCCTACGAGCAGTACTTC
cdr3_aa: CASSLRAGGSYEQYF
d_call: TRBD2
j_call: TRBJ2-7
v_call: TRBV5-1
clone_size: many
cdr3_length: 15

cdr3_nt: TGTGCCAGCAGTACAGGGGGTTATGGCTACACCTTC
cdr3_aa: CASSTGGYGYTF
d_call: TRBD1
j_call: TRBJ1-2
v_call: TRBV28
clone_size: many
cdr3_length: 12

cdr3_nt: TGTGCCAGCAGCTTAACTGGTGGACTAGCGGGAGGGAGTACGCAGTATTTT
cdr3_aa: CASSLTGGLAGGSTQYF
d_call: TRBD2
j_call: TRBJ2-3
v_call: TRBV7-3
clone_size: few
cdr3_length: 17

cdr3_nt: TGTGCCAGTAGACTGACAGGAACCGCCTCCTACGAGCAGTACTTC
cdr3_aa: CASRLTGTASYEQYF
d_call: .
j_call: TRBJ2-7
v_call: TRBV19
clone_size: few
cdr3_length: 15

cdr3_nt: TGTGCCAGCAGTTACCAGGGTACCCAAGCTTTCTTT
cdr3_aa: CASSYQGTQAFF
d_call: .
j_call: TRBJ1-1
v_call: TRBV6-6
clone_size: many
cdr3_length: 12

cdr3_nt: TGTGCCAGCAGCTCAGGACAGGGGATGGGGGAGACCCAGTACTTC
cdr3_aa: CASSSGQGMGETQYF
d_call: TRBD1
j_call: TRBJ2-5
v_call: TRBV5-5
clone_size: many
cdr3_length: 15